This T cell receptor beta chain was sequenced in a study of blood T cells in healthy people across ages. Study-wide context: T cells yielded about one barcoded beta molecule per two cells through template switching.

Germline CDR1 and CDR2: MDHEN and SYDVKM. Between the trimmed V and J ends, which lost 5 bases and 8 bases, there was a span of 27 bases. This CDR3 region has 17 residues. Broader study findings: Investigators treated diversity estimates from one million T cells as underestimates.

Of note for this clonotype: What it binds is not known.

For the second PCR, which ran for 7 to 11 cycles, a sample-barcoded 5' primer and a J-beta primer mix were used. TCRdb re-analysed the 5' RACE reads in MiXCR, keeping a single row per CDR3 protein. The sample consists of approximately 800,000 distinct CDR3 sequences, around three fifths of them appearing once. The TCR was taken from a man aged 35 to 55 in good health. This chain connects TRBV28 to TRBJ2-5; weak D call: TRBD2 (5 bases). Sequencing input: blood. CDR3: CASSPPNDYGPSRTQYF. DNA for the CDR3: TGTGCCAGCAGTCCCCCCAATGACTACGGCCCCTCGAGAACCCAGTACTTC.